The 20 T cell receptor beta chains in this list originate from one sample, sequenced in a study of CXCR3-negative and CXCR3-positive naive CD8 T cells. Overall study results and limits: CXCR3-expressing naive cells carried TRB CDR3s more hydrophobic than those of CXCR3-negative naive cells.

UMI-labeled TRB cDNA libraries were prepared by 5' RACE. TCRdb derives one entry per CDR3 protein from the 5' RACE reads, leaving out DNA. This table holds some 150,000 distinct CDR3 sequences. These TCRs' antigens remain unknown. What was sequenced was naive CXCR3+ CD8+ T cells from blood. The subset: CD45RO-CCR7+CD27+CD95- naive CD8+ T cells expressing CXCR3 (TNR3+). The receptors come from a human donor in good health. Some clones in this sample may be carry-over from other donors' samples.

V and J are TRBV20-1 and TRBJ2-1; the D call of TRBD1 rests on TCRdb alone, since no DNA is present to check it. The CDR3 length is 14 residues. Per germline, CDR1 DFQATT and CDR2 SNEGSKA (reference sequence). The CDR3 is CSATLRLSYNEQFF.

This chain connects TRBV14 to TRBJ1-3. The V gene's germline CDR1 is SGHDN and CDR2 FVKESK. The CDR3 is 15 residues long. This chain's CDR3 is CASSPLAGDGNTIYF.

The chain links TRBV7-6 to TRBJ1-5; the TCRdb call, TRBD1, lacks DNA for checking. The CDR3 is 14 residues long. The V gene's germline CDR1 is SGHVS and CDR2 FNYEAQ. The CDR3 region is CASSPEGGNQPQHF.

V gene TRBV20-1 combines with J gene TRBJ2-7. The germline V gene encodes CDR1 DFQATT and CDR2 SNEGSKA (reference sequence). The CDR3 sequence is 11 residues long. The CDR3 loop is CSARRSYEQYF.

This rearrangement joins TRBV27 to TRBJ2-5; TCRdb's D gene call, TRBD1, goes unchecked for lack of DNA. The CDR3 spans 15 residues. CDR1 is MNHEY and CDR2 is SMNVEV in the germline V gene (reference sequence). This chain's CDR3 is CASSSLGQGQETQYF.

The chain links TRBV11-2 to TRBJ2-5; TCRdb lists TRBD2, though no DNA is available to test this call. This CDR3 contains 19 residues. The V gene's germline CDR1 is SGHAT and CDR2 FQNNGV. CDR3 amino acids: CANSPSGTLAGLTQETQYF. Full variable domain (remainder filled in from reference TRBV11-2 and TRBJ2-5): EAGVAQSPRYKIIEKRQSVAFWCNPISGHATLYWYQQILGQGPKLLIQFQNNGVVDDSQLPKDRFSAERLKGVDSTLKIQPAKLEDSAVYLCANSPSGTLAGLTQETQYFGPGTRLLVL.

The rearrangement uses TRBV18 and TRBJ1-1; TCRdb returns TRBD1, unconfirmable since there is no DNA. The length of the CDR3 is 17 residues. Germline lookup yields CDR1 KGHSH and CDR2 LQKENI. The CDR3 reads CASSSNPRDRGVTEAFF.

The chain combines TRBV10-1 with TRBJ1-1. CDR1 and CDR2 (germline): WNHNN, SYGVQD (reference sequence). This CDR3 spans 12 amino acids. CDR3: CASSDPDTEAFF.

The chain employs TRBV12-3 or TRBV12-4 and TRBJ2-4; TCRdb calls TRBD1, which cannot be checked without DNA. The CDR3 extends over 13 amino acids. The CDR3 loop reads CASSFRDKNIQYF.

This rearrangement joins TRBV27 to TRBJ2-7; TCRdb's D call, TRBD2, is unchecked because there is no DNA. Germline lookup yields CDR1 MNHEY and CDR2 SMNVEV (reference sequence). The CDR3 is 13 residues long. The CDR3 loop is CASSSLEGYEQYF.

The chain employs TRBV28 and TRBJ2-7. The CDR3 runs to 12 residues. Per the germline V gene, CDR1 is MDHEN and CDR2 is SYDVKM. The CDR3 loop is CASSLDPHEQYF.

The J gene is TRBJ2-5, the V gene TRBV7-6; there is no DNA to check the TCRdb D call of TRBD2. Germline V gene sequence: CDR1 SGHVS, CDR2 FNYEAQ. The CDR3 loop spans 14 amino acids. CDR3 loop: CASSFWDSQETQYF.

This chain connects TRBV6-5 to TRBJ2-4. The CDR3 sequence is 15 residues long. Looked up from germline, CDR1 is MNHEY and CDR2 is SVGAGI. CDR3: CASSYSSIAKNIQYF.

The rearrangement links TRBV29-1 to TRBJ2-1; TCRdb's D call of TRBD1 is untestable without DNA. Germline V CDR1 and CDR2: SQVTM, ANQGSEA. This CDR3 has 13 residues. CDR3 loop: CSVDAGAYNEQFF.

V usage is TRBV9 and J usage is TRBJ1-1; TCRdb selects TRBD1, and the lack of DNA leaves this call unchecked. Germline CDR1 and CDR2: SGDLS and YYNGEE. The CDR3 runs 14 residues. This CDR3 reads CASSAGQVNTEAFF.

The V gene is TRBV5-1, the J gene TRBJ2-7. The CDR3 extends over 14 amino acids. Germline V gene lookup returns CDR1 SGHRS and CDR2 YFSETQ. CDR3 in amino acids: CASSFASPSYEQYF.

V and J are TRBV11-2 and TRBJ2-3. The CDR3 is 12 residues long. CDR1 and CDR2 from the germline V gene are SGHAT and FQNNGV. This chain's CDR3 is CASSLARDTQYF.

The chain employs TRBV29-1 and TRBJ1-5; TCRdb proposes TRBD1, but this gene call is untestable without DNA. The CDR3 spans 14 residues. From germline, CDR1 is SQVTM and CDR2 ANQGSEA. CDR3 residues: CSVDGDSRNQPQHF. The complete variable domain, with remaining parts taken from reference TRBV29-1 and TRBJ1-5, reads SAVISQKPSRDICQRGTSLTIQCQVDSQVTMMFWYRQQPGQSLTLIATANQGSEATYESGFVIDKFPISRPNLTFSTLTVSNMSPEDSSIYLCSVDGDSRNQPQHFGDGTRLSIL.

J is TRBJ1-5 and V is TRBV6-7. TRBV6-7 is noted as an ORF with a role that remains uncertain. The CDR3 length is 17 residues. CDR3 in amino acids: CASTLTRLCRSNQPQHF.

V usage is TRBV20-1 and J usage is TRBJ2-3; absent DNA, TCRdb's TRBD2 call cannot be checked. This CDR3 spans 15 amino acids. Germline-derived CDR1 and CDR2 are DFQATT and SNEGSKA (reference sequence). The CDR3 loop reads CSAARAHQFTDTQYF.